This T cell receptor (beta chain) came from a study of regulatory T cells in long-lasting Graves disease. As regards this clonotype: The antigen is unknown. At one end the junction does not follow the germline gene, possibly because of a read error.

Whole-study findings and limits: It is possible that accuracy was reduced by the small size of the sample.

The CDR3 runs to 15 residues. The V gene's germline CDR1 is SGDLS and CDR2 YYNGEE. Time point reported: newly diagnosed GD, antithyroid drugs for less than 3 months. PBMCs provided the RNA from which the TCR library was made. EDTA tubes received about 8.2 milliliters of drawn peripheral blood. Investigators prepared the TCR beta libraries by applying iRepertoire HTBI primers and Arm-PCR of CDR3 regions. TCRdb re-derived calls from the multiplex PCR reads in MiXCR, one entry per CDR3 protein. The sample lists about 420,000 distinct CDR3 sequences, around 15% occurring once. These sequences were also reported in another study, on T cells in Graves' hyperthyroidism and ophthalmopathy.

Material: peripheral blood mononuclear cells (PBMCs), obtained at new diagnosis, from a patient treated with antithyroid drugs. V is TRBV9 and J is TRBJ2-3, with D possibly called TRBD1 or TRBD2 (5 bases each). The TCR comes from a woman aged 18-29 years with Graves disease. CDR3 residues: CASSPDPAGTGTQYF. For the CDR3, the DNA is TGTGCCAGCAGCCCCGACCCGGCGGGCACAGGTACGCAGTATTTT.